The 15 T cell receptor beta chains presented below share a single source sample, sequenced in a study of blood T cell repertoires in COVID-19. Clones were read by immunoSEQ multiplex PCR, and TCRdb kept only the in-frame ones, dropping some. The sample lists 52,000 or so clones, about 90% occurring once. The sample comprised peripheral blood. The receptors here all came from a man between 60 and 70 years old with active COVID-19.

The V gene is TRBV11-2, the J gene TRBJ2-7, with 7 bases that match TRBD1. The J segment lost 1 base and the V segment lost 5 bases, leaving 17 bases of the junction unmatched. This CDR3 region has 18 residues. Germline CDR1 and CDR2: SGHAT and FQNNGV. The CDR3 here is CASSPLNRRRGQSYEQYF. The CDR3 nucleotides read TGTGCCAGCAGCCCCCTAAATCGCCGTAGGGGACAGTCCTACGAGCAGTACTTC.

V usage is TRBV7-6 and J usage is TRBJ1-4; 12 bases map to TRBD1. The CDR3 runs 15 residues. CDR1 is SGHVS, CDR2 FNYEAQ, per germline. V was pared by 5 bases and J by 8 bases, with 6 bases of the junction left unmatched. DNA of the CDR3: TGTGCCAGCAGCCCCTGGGACAGGGGGCGGGAAAAACTGTTTTTT. This gives the protein CASSPWDRGREKLFF.

This rearrangement joins TRBV30 to TRBJ2-3; TRBD2 agrees at 11 bases. V dropped 7 bases and J dropped 3; count of bases not matched to a gene: 9. Germline values: CDR1 GTSNPN, CDR2 SVGIG (reference sequence). The length of the CDR3 is 15 residues. The CDR3 sequence: CALSPGLAETDTQYF. The DNA of the CDR3 is TGTGCCTTGAGCCCGGGACTAGCGGAAACAGATACGCAGTATTTT.

V is TRBV11-2 and J is TRBJ1-6; 9 bases align to TRBD1. The CDR3 is 15 amino acids. The V and J ends lost 0 bases and 6 bases, in that order; junction bases with no gene match: 0. Per the germline V gene, CDR1 is SGHAT and CDR2 is FQNNGV. The CDR3: CASSLEQGANSPLHF. The CDR3 DNA sequence: TGTGCCAGCAGCTTAGAACAGGGGGCTAATTCACCCCTCCACTTT.

This chain joins TRBV7-8 and TRBJ2-1; 9 nucleotides line up with TRBD2. J lost 3 bases, V lost 5 bases, and 2 bases had no gene match. CDR3 length equals 14 residues. From germline, CDR1 is SGHVS and CDR2 FQNEAQ. The CDR3 loop is CASSLSGSYNEQFF. The DNA for the CDR3 is TGTGCCAGCAGCCTTAGCGGGAGCTACAATGAGCAGTTCTTC. The whole variable domain, filled in from reference TRBV7-8 and TRBJ2-1, reads GAGVSQSPRYKVAKRGQDVALRCDPISGHVSLFWYQQALGQGPEFLTYFQNEAQLDKSGLPSDRFFAERPEGSVSTLKIQRTQQEDSAVYLCASSLSGSYNEQFFGPGTRLTVL.

This clone was recorded only once. The chain has TRBV28 and TRBJ1-5; maybe TRBD1 (6 bases). CDR1 is MDHEN and CDR2 is SYDVKM in the germline V gene. Deletions cut 8 bases from V and 4 bases from J, with 18 bases between. The CDR3 sequence is 15 residues long. The CDR3, as DNA: TGTGCCAGCCGAGGGGGACCAAGGGGTAATCAGCCCCAGCATTTT. Translating it yields CASRGGPRGNQPQHF.

V and J are TRBV2 and TRBJ2-4; TRBD2 aligns across 13 bases. The CDR3 is made up of 15 amino acids. V lost 6 bases and J lost 7; bases outside the gene matches: 6. Germline V gives CDR1 SNHLY, CDR2 FYNNEI. The CDR3 region has the DNA TGTGCCAGCAGACTAGCGGGAGGGCCGAGGAACATTCAGTACTTC. It specifies CASRLAGGPRNIQYF.

The rearrangement uses TRBV7-8 and TRBJ1-2; 10 bases are shared with TRBD1. The CDR3 has 15 amino acids. Germline V gives CDR1 SGHVS, CDR2 FQNEAQ. With V trimmed by 3 bases and J by 7 bases, 8 bases remained unmatched. This chain's CDR3 is CASSLTGGALGGYTF. The CDR3 region has the DNA TGTGCCAGCAGCTTGACAGGGGGCGCCTTGGGTGGCTACACCTTC.

The chain employs TRBV2 and TRBJ1-2; 7 positions agree with TRBD1. J lost 4 bases, V lost 6 bases, and 5 bases had no gene match. In germline, CDR1 is SNHLY, CDR2 FYNNEI. The CDR3 is 13 residues long. The CDR3: CASSPGTVYGYTF. CDR3 nucleotides: TGTGCCAGCAGCCCCGGGACAGTCTATGGCTACACCTTC.

This CDR3 is CAWTGTSRKDTQYF. In nucleotides, the CDR3 is TGTGCCTGGACCGGGACTAGCCGGAAAGATACGCAGTATTTT. The chain joins TRBV30 to TRBJ2-3; 9 bases agree with TRBD2. The CDR3 consists of 14 residues. The V segment lost 4 bases and the J segment 5 bases; nucleotides outside the gene matches: 7. Germline V lookup: CDR1 GTSNPN, CDR2 SVGIG (reference sequence).

The V call is TRBV19, the J call TRBJ1-2, with TRBD1 matching 10 bases. Germline CDR1 LNHDA, CDR2 SQIVND (reference sequence). Trimming took 6 bases from V and 0 from J; bases not matched to a gene: 7. This CDR3 is built from 16 residues. The CDR3 reads CASSPGQGTSNYGYTF. The DNA for the CDR3 is TGTGCCAGTAGCCCGGGACAGGGGACATCTAACTATGGCTACACCTTC.

This clone occurred once. The chain recombines TRBV14 with TRBJ2-7; unclear D gene. Germline CDR1 is SGHDN and CDR2 is FVKESK. The CDR3 extends over 13 amino acids. V dropped 4 bases and J dropped 2 bases, with 9 bases sitting between them. CDR3 sequence reads: CASSRVRAYEQYF. Here the CDR3 DNA reads TGTGCCAGCAGCCGAGTGAGAGCCTACGAGCAGTACTTC.

The chain joins TRBV19 to TRBJ2-2, with D perhaps matching TRBD2 (5 bases). Trimming removed 3 bases at V and 7 bases at J, with 15 bases between. Per germline, CDR1 LNHDA and CDR2 SQIVND (reference sequence). There are 15 residues in the CDR3. The CDR3 loop reads CASSILTSIGGELFF. In DNA form, the CDR3 reads TGTGCCAGTAGTATCCTTACTAGTATCGGCGGGGAGCTGTTTTTT.

The chain combines TRBV15 with TRBJ2-5, with TRBD2 matching over 11 bases. The V and J ends lost 0 bases and 0 bases, in that order; junction bases with no gene match: 6. The CDR3 sequence is 18 residues long. Germline values: CDR1 LNHNV, CDR2 YYDKDF (reference sequence). The CDR3 DNA is TGTGCCACCAGCAGAGATCCTGGGACTAGCGGTTACCAAGAGACCCAGTACTTC. Encoded protein: CATSRDPGTSGYQETQYF.

This CDR3 is CASSPLGAGSVQETQYF. CDR3 DNA: TGTGCCAGCTCACCACTCGGGGCGGGGTCTGTACAAGAGACCCAGTACTTC. The gene calls are TRBV18 and TRBJ2-5; a possible D gene is TRBD2 (6 bases). Germline assignment: CDR1 KGHSH and CDR2 LQKENI. CDR3 length: 17 amino acids. V was trimmed by 1 base and J by 2 bases, leaving 17 bases between them.